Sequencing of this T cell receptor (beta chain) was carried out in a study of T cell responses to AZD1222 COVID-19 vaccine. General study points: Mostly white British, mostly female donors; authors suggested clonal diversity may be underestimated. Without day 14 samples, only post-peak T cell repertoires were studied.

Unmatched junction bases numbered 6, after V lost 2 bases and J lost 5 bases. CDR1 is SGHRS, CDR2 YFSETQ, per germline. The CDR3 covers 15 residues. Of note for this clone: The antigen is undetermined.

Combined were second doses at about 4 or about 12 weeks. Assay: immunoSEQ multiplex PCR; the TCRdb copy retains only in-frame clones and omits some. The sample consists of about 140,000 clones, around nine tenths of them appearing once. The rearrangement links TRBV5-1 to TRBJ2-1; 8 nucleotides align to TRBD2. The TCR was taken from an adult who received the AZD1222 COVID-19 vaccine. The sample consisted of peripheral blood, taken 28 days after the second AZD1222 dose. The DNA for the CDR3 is TGCGCCAGCAGCTTAACACTAGCGGATGACAATGAGCAGTTCTTC. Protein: CASSLTLADDNEQFF.